This T cell receptor (beta chain) was profiled in a study of cytomegalovirus exposure and HLA in healthy donors. The CDR3 has 17 amino acids. V lost 7 bases and J 2 bases, leaving 21 bases between the germline ends. Germline V gene data show CDR1 as MDHEN and CDR2 as SYDVKM. In the PCR, 60 Vbeta and 13 Jbeta primers were used. Measured with immunoSEQ multiplex PCR; TCRdb has only the in-frame clones, and not every one. The profile shows about 150,000 clones, about three quarters of them singletons. This clonotype originated in a man between 18 and 35 years old in good health and CMV-seronegative. What was sequenced was PBMCs. The chain combines TRBV28 with TRBJ1-5; D is ambiguous. Here the CDR3 reads CASTPQPEGLGNQPQHF. The DNA of the CDR3 is TGTGCCAGCACGCCCCAGCCGGAGGGTTTAGGCAATCAGCCCCAGCATTTT.